Here is one TCR beta chain with its context. V was shortened by 2 bases and J by 6 bases, with 17 bases between the two germline ends. The CDR3 runs 17 residues. Germline V gene lookup returns CDR1 SEHNR and CDR2 FQNEAQ (reference sequence). This specimen comes from a study of T-cell reconstitution after alpha-beta-depleted transplantation in children. As it was prepared, the TCRbeta library received unique molecular identifiers. From the PCR reads, TCRdb called clonotypes with MiXCR, one entry per CDR3 protein. The sample shows about 980,000 distinct CDR3 sequences, about 30% of them seen only once. Material: PBMCs, mostly from graft donor cells, obtained 360 days after TCRalphabeta/CD19-depleted stem cell transplant. This clonotype was sampled from a boy younger than two who had a stem cell transplant for SCID, so the T cells may come from the graft donor. The rearrangement joins TRBV7-9 to TRBJ1-6; perhaps TRBD1 as D (5 bases). Here the CDR3 DNA reads TGTGCCAGCAGCTTAATTCGTCAGGGAAGAACTAATTCACCCCTCCACTTT. Its translation is CASSLIRQGRTNSPLHF. Based on the CDR3 plus reference TRBV7-9 and TRBJ1-6, the full variable domain is DTGVSQNPRHKITKRGQNVTFRCDPISEHNRLYWYRQTLGQGPEFLTYFQNEAQLEKSRLLSDRFSAERPKGSFSTLEIQRTEQGDSAMYLCASSLIRQGRTNSPLHFGNGTRLTVT.